This entry lists 32 T cell receptor beta chains sequenced from one sample in a study of patients and donors after allogeneic stem cell transplantation. TCRdb reprocessed the RT-PCR reads with MiXCR, giving one entry per CDR3 protein. The sample carries about 960,000 distinct CDR3 sequences, more than 15% recorded once. Sample: blood, either unsorted or a sorted T cell fraction (not recorded which). Receptor source: a human donor who was either an allogeneic HSCT recipient or a stem cell or donor lymphocyte infusion donor (not recorded which). It is not recorded whose cells these are; they may come from a transplant donor.

In its sample, this clonotype was seen a few times. The chain recombines TRBV5-1 with TRBJ2-7, with D possibly matching TRBD1 (6 bases). V was pared by 4 bases and J by 0 bases, with 8 bases between. The CDR3 length is 13 residues. Germline CDR1 is SGHRS and CDR2 is YFSETQ. This chain's CDR3 is CASSAGASYEQYF. The CDR3 nucleotides are TGCGCCAGCAGCGCAGGGGCCTCCTACGAGCAGTACTTC.

The V and J genes are TRBV5-1 and TRBJ2-7, with 14 bases lining up with TRBD2. J was trimmed by 1 base and V by 2 bases; bases with no gene match: 5. There are 17 residues in the CDR3. Per germline, CDR1 SGHRS and CDR2 YFSETQ. CDR3 protein: CASSLETSGRGSYEQYF. CDR3 in DNA: TGCGCCAGCAGCTTAGAGACTAGCGGGAGGGGATCCTACGAGCAGTACTTC. Complete variable domain (other parts from reference TRBV5-1 and TRBJ2-7): KAGVTQTPRYLIKTRGQQVTLSCSPISGHRSVSWYQQTPGQGLQFLFEYFSETQRNKGNFPGRFSGRQFSNSRSEMNVSTLELGDSALYLCASSLETSGRGSYEQYFGPGTRLTVT.

The chain uses TRBV27 and TRBJ2-5; no reliable D call. CDR1 and CDR2 from the germline V gene are MNHEY and SMNVEV (reference sequence). Trimming cost V 1 base and J 2 bases, with 8 bases left between them. The CDR3 length is 14 residues. The CDR3 reads CASSLYPRQETQYF. DNA for the CDR3: TGTGCCAGCAGTTTATACCCCAGACAAGAGACCCAGTACTTC.

This clonotype was detected only once. The chain combines TRBV5-1 with TRBJ1-1; D unresolved. Trimming removed 2 bases at V and 1 base at J, with 12 bases between. This CDR3 has 15 residues. Germline V lookup: CDR1 SGHRS, CDR2 YFSETQ. DNA for the CDR3: TGCGCCAGCAGCTTTAATTTGGGCGAGAACACTGAAGCTTTCTTT. Protein: CASSFNLGENTEAFF. Based on the CDR3 plus reference TRBV5-1 and TRBJ1-1, the full variable domain is KAGVTQTPRYLIKTRGQQVTLSCSPISGHRSVSWYQQTPGQGLQFLFEYFSETQRNKGNFPGRFSGRQFSNSRSEMNVSTLELGDSALYLCASSFNLGENTEAFFGQGTRLTVV.

This clonotype was detected a few times. The V gene is TRBV6-1, the J gene TRBJ2-7; D ambiguous. The length of the CDR3 is 13 residues. CDR1 MNHNS and CDR2 SASEGT come from the germline V gene. Trimming removed 4 bases from V and 6 bases from J, with 13 bases in between. CDR3 sequence reads: CASSVRLEGEQYF. CDR3 DNA sequence: TGTGCCAGCAGTGTGAGATTGGAAGGCGAGCAGTACTTC.

The rearrangement links TRBV5-1 to TRBJ1-2, with D uncertain. Trimming took 3 bases from V and 6 from J, leaving 21 bases between them. Germline CDR1 and CDR2: SGHRS and YFSETQ. The CDR3 consists of 16 residues. CDR3 protein: CASSSETGTLGHGYTF. The CDR3 DNA reads as TGCGCCAGCAGCTCTGAAACGGGCACCCTAGGGCATGGCTACACCTTC.

This clonotype appeared a few times. The chain links TRBV7-9 to TRBJ2-3; D could derive from TRBD1 or TRBD2 (5 bases each). Per germline, CDR1 SEHNR and CDR2 FQNEAQ (reference sequence). Trimming removed 3 bases at V and 5 bases at J, with 12 bases between. The length of the CDR3 is 14 residues. The CDR3 DNA follows: TGTGCCAGCAGCTTGCTCGGGGCTGGAGATACGCAGTATTTT. Its translation is CASSLLGAGDTQYF.

Many counts were recorded for this clonotype. V and J are TRBV5-5 and TRBJ1-1; D is unresolved. Trimming pared 0 bases from V and 3 bases from J, leaving 6 bases between. Germline CDR1 is SGHKS and CDR2 is YYEKEE (reference sequence). This CDR3 has 13 amino acids. This CDR3 reads CASSLEPHTEAFF. CDR3 sequence (DNA): TGTGCCAGCAGCTTGGAGCCCCACACTGAAGCTTTCTTT.

This clonotype was observed at least ten times. V and J are TRBV5-6 and TRBJ1-1, with D perhaps TRBD1 (6 bases). Germline loops: CDR1 SGHDT, CDR2 YYEEEE. CDR3 length: 13 amino acids. V was cut by 5 bases and J by 5 bases, with 13 bases left in between. This CDR3 reads CASSRGRSTEAFF. The CDR3 nucleotides read TGTGCCAGCAGTCGGGGGCGCAGTACTGAAGCTTTCTTT.

This rearrangement joins TRBV7-2 to TRBJ2-1; TRBD1 matches 7 bases. The germline V gene has CDR1 SGHTA and CDR2 FQGNSA. This CDR3 has 15 residues. V trimming: 5 bases; J trimming: 9 bases; junction bases outside the gene matches: 13. The CDR3, as DNA: TGTGCCAGCAGCGTCGAGACAGGGCGGGTCAGTGAGCAGTTCTTC. This sequence encodes CASSVETGRVSEQFF.

Only a few counts were recorded for this clonotype. This chain joins TRBV5-1 and TRBJ2-1; 9 bases align to TRBD2. J was trimmed by 7 bases and V by 4 bases; bases with no gene match: 12. The germline gives CDR1 SGHRS, CDR2 YFSETQ. The CDR3 is 16 residues long. CDR3 sequence: CASSIYGGRAVNEQFF. CDR3 sequence (DNA): TGCGCCAGCAGCATATACGGCGGGAGGGCCGTGAATGAGCAGTTCTTC.

This chain uses TRBV19 with TRBJ2-5; D is unresolved. CDR3 length equals 15 residues. Trimming took 1 base from V and 5 from J, leaving 14 bases between them. Per the germline V gene, CDR1 is LNHDA and CDR2 is SQIVND (reference sequence). CDR3 in DNA: TGTGCCAGTAGTATAGGTAGAATTGGATGGGAGACCCAGTACTTC. It specifies CASSIGRIGWETQYF.

The chain uses TRBV5-1 and TRBJ2-3; the D is unclear. This CDR3 contains 12 residues. Germline-derived CDR1 and CDR2 are SGHRS and YFSETQ. Trimming stripped 2 bases from V and 10 bases from J, with 11 bases between. Here the CDR3 DNA reads TGCGCCAGCAGCTTAGACTTTTCTGCGCAGTATTTT. This sequence encodes CASSLDFSAQYF.

This clonotype occurred a few times. The chain is built from TRBV6-1 and TRBJ2-2, with D perhaps TRBD1 (6 bases). There are 16 residues in the CDR3. With 6 bases removed from V and 0 bases from J, the gap between germline ends came to 14 bases. The germline V gene has CDR1 MNHNS and CDR2 SASEGT. CDR3 in amino acids: CASSRTGQANTGELFF. CDR3 coding DNA: TGTGCCAGCAGCCGGACGGGACAAGCGAACACCGGGGAGCTGTTTTTT.

The rearrangement joins TRBV4-2 to TRBJ2-7; 14 nucleotides agree with TRBD2. This CDR3 spans 18 amino acids. In germline, CDR1 is LGHNA, CDR2 YNFKEQ. The V and J ends lost 2 bases and 1 base, in that order; junction bases with no gene match: 7. CDR3 in DNA: TGTGCCAGCAGCCAAAAGACTAGCGGGGGGGTGGGGTCCTACGAGCAGTACTTC. Translated: CASSQKTSGGVGSYEQYF.

V and J are TRBV29-1 and TRBJ2-1, with 14 bases lining up with TRBD2. Germline V gene sequence: CDR1 SQVTM, CDR2 ANQGSEA. Losses at the gene ends were 8 bases for V and 6 bases for J; bases not matched to a gene: 6. The CDR3 covers 14 residues. CDR3 bases: TGCAGCTCCCTGACTAGCGGGAGGGCCAATGAGCAGTTCTTC. It encodes CSSLTSGRANEQFF.

The chain carries TRBV3-1 and TRBJ1-2, with D perhaps TRBD1 (6 bases). The V gene lost 1 base and the J gene lost 4 bases, with 19 bases spanning the gap. Germline V gives CDR1 LGHDT, CDR2 YNNKEL (reference sequence). This CDR3 comprises 17 residues. The CDR3 protein is CASSQAGVGGPFYGYTF. Here the CDR3 DNA reads TGTGCCAGCAGCCAAGCGGGGGTAGGGGGACCCTTCTATGGCTACACCTTC.

This clonotype was observed at least ten times. V gene TRBV29-1 combines with J gene TRBJ2-1; 14 bases map to TRBD2. Trimming at V came to 8 bases and at J to 7 bases, leaving 7 bases not matched to a gene. This CDR3 contains 14 residues. CDR1 SQVTM and CDR2 ANQGSEA come from the germline V gene. The CDR3 loop reads CSSKGTSGSNEQFF. DNA for the CDR3: TGCAGCTCCAAAGGGACTAGCGGGAGTAATGAGCAGTTCTTC.

This chain links TRBV12-3 or TRBV12-4 with TRBJ2-3; 9 nucleotides agree with TRBD2. V shed 7 bases and J 4 bases; nucleotides not matched to a gene: 6. CDR3 length equals 14 residues. Here the CDR3 reads CASNQAGGPDTQYF. DNA of the CDR3: TGTGCCAGCAACCAAGCGGGGGGCCCAGATACGCAGTATTTT.

The chain recombines TRBV5-1 with TRBJ2-7; D possibly corresponds to TRBD1 (6 bases). The CDR3 spans 15 residues. Germline CDR1 is SGHRS and CDR2 is YFSETQ. The germline V and J ends were trimmed by 0 bases and 1 base, with 11 bases remaining between them. CDR3 nucleotides: TGCGCCAGCAGCTTGGACAGGGACCGTTCCTACGAGCAGTACTTC. This encodes CASSLDRDRSYEQYF.

The gene calls are TRBV4-1 and TRBJ2-5; possibly TRBD1 or TRBD2 for D (6 bases each). Looked up from germline, CDR1 is MGHRA and CDR2 is YSYEKL. The CDR3 runs to 16 residues. V shed 2 bases and J shed 2 bases, with 15 bases lying between them. The CDR3 nucleotides read TGCGCCAGCAGCCAACTCGGGGGCCTTCTGCAAGAGACCCAGTACTTC. Translating gives CASSQLGGLLQETQYF.

The chain joins TRBV6-2 or TRBV6-3 to TRBJ2-1, with 11 nucleotides matching TRBD2. Germline trimming cut 2 bases from V and 0 bases from J; bases unmatched to any gene: 0. CDR1 MNHEY and CDR2 SVGEGT come from the germline V gene. The CDR3 is 16 amino acids. CDR3 nucleotide sequence: TGTGCCAGCAGTTACACTAGCGGGAGCTCCTACAATGAGCAGTTCTTC. Protein sequence: CASSYTSGSSYNEQFF.

The chain joins TRBV6-1 to TRBJ1-2; D uncertain. Deletions cut 2 bases from V and 4 bases from J, with 11 bases between. The CDR3 loop spans 14 amino acids. The germline V gene encodes CDR1 MNHNS and CDR2 SASEGT. The CDR3 loop reads CASSEFPGLYGYTF. Here the CDR3 DNA reads TGTGCCAGCAGTGAATTTCCAGGCCTCTATGGCTACACCTTC.

This clonotype was seen more than once but under ten times. This chain connects TRBV25-1 to TRBJ1-5, with 9 positions matching TRBD1. CDR1 MGHDK and CDR2 SYGVNS come from the germline V gene. There are 20 residues in the CDR3. V shed 5 bases and J 5 bases; nucleotides not matched to a gene: 22. CDR3 in amino acids: CASSPPGGTGGIIGDQPQHF. CDR3 DNA: TGTGCCAGCAGTCCCCCCGGGGGTACAGGGGGCATTATTGGAGATCAGCCCCAGCATTTT.

V is TRBV5-1 and J is TRBJ2-7, with D perhaps given as TRBD1 or TRBD2 (5 bases each). Germline V gene lookup returns CDR1 SGHRS and CDR2 YFSETQ. Trimming removed 9 bases from V and 4 bases from J, with 11 bases in between. This CDR3 is 11 amino acids long. Written as DNA, the CDR3 is TGCGCCACCGTGGGGGAGTACGAGCAGTACTTC. Protein: CATVGEYEQYF.

This clonotype was detected only a few times. This chain joins TRBV14 and TRBJ1-4, with D tentatively TRBD1 (6 bases). Trimming took 1 base from V and 5 from J, leaving 11 bases between them. This CDR3 contains 15 residues. CDR1 is SGHDN, CDR2 FVKESK, per germline. CDR3 bases: TGTGCCAGCAGCCAAGTGACAGGACTCAATGAAAAACTGTTTTTT. This translates into CASSQVTGLNEKLFF.

The V and J genes are TRBV28 and TRBJ2-1, with 8 bases matching TRBD2. The V segment lost 5 bases and the J segment 10 bases; nucleotides outside the gene matches: 19. The CDR3 is made up of 17 amino acids. Germline V lookup: CDR1 MDHEN, CDR2 SYDVKM. The CDR3 DNA follows: TGTGCCAGCAGTCCCCGAAGAGTAGTTGGACTAGCTCAAGAGCAGTTCTTC. It translates to CASSPRRVVGLAQEQFF.

V and J are TRBV5-1 and TRBJ1-1, with D perhaps TRBD1 (6 bases). Trimming removed 6 bases from V and 1 base from J, with 16 bases in between. CDR1 is SGHRS, CDR2 YFSETQ, per germline. The CDR3 extends over 15 amino acids. CDR3 sequence reads: CASNVGGGANTEAFF. The CDR3 DNA reads TGCGCCAGCAACGTCGGGGGGGGCGCGAACACTGAAGCTTTCTTT.

This clonotype showed up many times. The V gene is TRBV29-1, the J gene TRBJ1-2, with D maybe TRBD1 (5 bases). V was clipped by 5 bases and J by 2 bases, with 15 bases between them. The CDR3 contains 14 residues. Germline CDR1 is SQVTM and CDR2 is ANQGSEA. CDR3 sequence reads: CSVLSGQRNYGYTF. The CDR3 region has the DNA TGCAGCGTTTTATCAGGGCAGCGAAACTATGGCTACACCTTC.

This clonotype has more than one count but fewer than ten. V is TRBV6-2 or TRBV6-3 and J is TRBJ2-7, with 11 bases lining up with TRBD2. Germline V gene lookup returns CDR1 MNHEY and CDR2 SVGEGT. There are 15 residues in the CDR3. J gave up 6 bases and V 6 bases, and 10 bases lay outside the gene matches. The CDR3 sequence: CASRTGGLAAGEQYF. CDR3 DNA sequence: TGTGCCAGCAGGACTGGGGGACTAGCGGCGGGCGAGCAGTACTTC.

The chain combines TRBV19 with TRBJ2-4; D unresolved. Deletions cut 10 bases from V and 0 bases from J, with 16 bases between. CDR1 and CDR2 (germline): LNHDA, SQIVND (reference sequence). The CDR3 contains 15 residues. CDR3 residues: CATQTTQLAKNIQYF. In DNA, the CDR3 is TGTGCCACACAAACGACACAATTAGCCAAAAACATTCAGTACTTC.

The rearrangement joins TRBV13 to TRBJ2-3; 8 bases agree with TRBD2. The V segment lost 6 bases and the J segment 7 bases; nucleotides outside the gene matches: 9. CDR3 size: 14 residues. Germline V lookup: CDR1 PRHDT, CDR2 FYEKMQ (reference sequence). This CDR3 is CASRAGGGRHTQYF. CDR3 nucleotide sequence: TGTGCCAGCAGGGCCGGGGGGGGCCGCCATACGCAGTATTTT.